This TCR beta chain emerged from a study of cytomegalovirus exposure and HLA in healthy donors. Trimming at V came to 5 bases and at J to 6 bases, leaving 11 bases not matched to a gene. The CDR3 loop spans 16 amino acids. Germline V gene sequence: CDR1 SNHLY, CDR2 FYNNEI. Comment on this clone: Its specificity is not known.

Vbeta (60) and Jbeta (13) primers were used in the PCR. TCRdb's copy holds only in-frame clones and misses some; the assay was immunoSEQ multiplex PCR. The top ten clones hold around 1.8% of a sample with a few hundred thousand clones, about 75% of them seen once. The study's findings and limits: Reportedly, cytomegalovirus status was diagnosed with high sensitivity and specificity. Some V segments, including TRBV6-2 and TRBV6-3, were excluded as indistinguishable.

The chain combines TRBV2 with TRBJ2-3; 10 bases map to TRBD2. The sequencing sample was made of PBMCs. This sequence was found in a young man in good health and CMV-seronegative. The CDR3 DNA follows: TGTGCCAGCAGTACCCGACTAGCGGGCTTTGGCGATACGCAGTATTTT. Its protein is CASSTRLAGFGDTQYF.